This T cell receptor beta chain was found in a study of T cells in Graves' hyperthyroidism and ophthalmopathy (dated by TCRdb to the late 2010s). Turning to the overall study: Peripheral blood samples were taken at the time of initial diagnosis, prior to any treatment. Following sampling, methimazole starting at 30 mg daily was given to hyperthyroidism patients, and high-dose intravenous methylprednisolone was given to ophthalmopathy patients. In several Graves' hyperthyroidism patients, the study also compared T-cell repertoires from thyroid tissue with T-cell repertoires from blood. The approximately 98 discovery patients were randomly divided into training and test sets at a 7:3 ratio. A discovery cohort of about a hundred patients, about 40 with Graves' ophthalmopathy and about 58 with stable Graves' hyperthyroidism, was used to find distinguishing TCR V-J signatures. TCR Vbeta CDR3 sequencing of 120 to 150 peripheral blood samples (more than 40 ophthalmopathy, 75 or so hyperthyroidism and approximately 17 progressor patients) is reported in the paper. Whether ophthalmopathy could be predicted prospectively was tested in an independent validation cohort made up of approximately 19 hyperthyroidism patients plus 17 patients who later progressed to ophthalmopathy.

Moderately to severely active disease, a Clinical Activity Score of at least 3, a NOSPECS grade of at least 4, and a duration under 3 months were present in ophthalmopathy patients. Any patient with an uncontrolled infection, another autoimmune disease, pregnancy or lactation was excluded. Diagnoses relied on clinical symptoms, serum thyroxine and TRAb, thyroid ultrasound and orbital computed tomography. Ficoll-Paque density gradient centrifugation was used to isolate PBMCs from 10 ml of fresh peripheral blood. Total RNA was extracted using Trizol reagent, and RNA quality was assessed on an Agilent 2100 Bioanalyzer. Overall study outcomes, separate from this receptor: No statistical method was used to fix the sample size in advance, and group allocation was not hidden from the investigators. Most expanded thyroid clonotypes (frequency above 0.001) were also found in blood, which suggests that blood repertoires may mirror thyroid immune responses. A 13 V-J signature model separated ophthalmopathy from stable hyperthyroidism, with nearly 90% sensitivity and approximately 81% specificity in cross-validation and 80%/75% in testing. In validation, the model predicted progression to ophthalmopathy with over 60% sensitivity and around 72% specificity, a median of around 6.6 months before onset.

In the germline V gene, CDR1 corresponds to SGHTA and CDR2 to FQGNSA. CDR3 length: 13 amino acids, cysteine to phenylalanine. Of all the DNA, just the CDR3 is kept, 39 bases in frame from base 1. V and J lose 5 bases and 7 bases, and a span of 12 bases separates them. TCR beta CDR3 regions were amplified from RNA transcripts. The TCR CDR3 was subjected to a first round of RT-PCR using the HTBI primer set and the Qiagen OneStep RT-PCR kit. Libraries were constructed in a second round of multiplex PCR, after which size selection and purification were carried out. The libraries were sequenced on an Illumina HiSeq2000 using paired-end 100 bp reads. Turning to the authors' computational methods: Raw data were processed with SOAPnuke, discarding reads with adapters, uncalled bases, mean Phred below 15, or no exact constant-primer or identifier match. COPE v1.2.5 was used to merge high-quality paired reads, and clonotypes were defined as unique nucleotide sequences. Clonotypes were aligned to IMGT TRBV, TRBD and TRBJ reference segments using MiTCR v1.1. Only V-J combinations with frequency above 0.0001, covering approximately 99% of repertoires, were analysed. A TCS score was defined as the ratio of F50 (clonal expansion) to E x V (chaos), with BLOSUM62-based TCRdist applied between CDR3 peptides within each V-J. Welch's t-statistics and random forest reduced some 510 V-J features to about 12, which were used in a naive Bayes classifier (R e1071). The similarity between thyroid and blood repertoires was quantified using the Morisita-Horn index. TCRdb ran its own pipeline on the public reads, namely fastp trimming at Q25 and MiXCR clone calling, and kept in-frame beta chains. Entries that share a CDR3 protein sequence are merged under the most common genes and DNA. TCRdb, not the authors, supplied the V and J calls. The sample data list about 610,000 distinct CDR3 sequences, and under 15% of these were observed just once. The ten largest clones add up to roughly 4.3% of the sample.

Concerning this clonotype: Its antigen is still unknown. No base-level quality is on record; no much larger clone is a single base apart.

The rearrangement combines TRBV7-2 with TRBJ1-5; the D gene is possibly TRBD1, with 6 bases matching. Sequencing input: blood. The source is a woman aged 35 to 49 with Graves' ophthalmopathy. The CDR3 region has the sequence CASSRAGGQPQHF. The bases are TGTGCCAGCAGCCGAGCGGGGGGCCAGCCCCAGCATTTT.